The entry below gives a single T cell receptor beta chain sequence along with its context. Its antigen is unidentified. Unique molecular identifiers tagged individual cDNA molecules. TCRdb re-called the 5' RACE reads with MiXCR, one entry per CDR3 protein. Of more than 50,000 distinct CDR3 sequences listed, more than 9% are singletons. This entry is derived from a study of early T cells in non-severe SARS-CoV-2 infection. Deletions cut 7 bases from V and 1 base from J, with 7 bases between. CDR1 is LNHNV, CDR2 YYDKDF, per germline (reference sequence). This CDR3 is built from 12 residues. Study conclusions and caveats: VDJdb matches were skewed toward anti-spike CD8 T cell responses.

Sequenced sample: whole blood. This receptor was identified in an adult who was a healthcare worker with PCR-confirmed SARS-CoV-2 infection or an uninfected control (not recorded which). The gene calls are TRBV15 and TRBJ1-1; D might be TRBD1 (5 bases). Written as DNA, the CDR3 is TGTGCCACCATCGGACAGAACACTGAAGCTTTCTTT. Its protein product is CATIGQNTEAFF.